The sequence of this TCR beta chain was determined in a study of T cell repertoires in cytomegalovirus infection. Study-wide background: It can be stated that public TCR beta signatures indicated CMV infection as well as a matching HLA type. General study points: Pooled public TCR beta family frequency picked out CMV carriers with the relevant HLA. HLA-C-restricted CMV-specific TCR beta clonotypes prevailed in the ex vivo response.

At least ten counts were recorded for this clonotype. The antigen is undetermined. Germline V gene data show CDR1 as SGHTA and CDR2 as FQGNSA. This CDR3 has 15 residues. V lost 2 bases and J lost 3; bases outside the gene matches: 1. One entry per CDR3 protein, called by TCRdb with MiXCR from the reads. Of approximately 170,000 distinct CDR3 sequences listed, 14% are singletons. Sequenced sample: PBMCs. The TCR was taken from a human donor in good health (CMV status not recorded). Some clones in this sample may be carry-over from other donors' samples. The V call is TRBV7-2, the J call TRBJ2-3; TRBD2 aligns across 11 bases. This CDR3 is CASSLSSGRTDTQYF. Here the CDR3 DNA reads TGTGCCAGCAGCTTATCTAGCGGGAGGACAGATACGCAGTATTTT.